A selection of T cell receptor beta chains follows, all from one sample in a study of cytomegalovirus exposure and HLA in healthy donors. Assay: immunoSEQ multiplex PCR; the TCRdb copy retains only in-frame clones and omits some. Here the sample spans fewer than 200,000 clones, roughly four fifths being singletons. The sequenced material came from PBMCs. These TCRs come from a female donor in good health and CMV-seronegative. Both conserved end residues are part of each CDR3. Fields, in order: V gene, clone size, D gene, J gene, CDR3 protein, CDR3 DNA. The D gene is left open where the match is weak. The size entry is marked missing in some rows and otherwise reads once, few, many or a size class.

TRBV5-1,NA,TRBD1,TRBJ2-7,CASSPGTGGIESYEQYF,TGCGCCAGCAGCCCCGGGACAGGGGGCATAGAGTCCTACGAGCAGTACTTC
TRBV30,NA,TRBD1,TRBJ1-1,CAWIRRQGNTEAFF,TGTGCCTGGATTCGTCGACAGGGAAACACTGAAGCTTTCTTT
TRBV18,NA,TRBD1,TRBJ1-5,CASSPFDRGSQPQHF,TGTGCCAGCTCACCCTTCGACAGGGGTAGTCAGCCCCAGCATTTT
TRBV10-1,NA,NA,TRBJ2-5,CASSVGSVRETQYF,TGCGCCAGCAGTGTAGGTAGCGTCCGGGAGACCCAGTACTTC
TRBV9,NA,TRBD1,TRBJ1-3,CASSVTGTGRGSGNTIYF,TGTGCCAGCAGCGTAACCGGGACAGGGAGAGGCTCTGGAAACACCATATATTTT
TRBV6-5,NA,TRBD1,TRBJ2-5,CASTNRGRPQETQYF,TGTGCCAGCACTAACAGGGGGCGTCCCCAAGAGACCCAGTACTTC
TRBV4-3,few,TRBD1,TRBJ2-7,CASSHRGTGSHEQYF,TGCGCCAGCAGCCACCGAGGGACAGGGTCCCACGAGCAGTACTTC
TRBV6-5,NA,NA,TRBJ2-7,CASSGSSYEQYF,TGTGCCAGCAGTGGCAGCTCCTACGAGCAGTACTTC
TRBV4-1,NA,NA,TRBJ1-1,CASSRDSMNTEAFF,TGCGCCAGCAGCCGCGACAGCATGAACACTGAAGCTTTCTTT
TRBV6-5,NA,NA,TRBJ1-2,CASAVQGQGPYGYTF,TGTGCCAGCGCCGTCCAGGGGCAGGGTCCCTATGGCTACACCTTC
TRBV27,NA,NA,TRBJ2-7,CASSFLGTGSSLVYEQYF,TGTGCCAGCAGTTTTCTAGGGACTGGCTCTAGCCTTGTCTACGAGCAGTACTTC
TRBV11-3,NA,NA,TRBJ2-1,CASSLVNNEQFF,TGTGCCAGCAGCTTAGTAAACAATGAGCAGTTCTTC
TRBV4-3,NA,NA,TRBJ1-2,CASSPNHRVGTYGYTF,TGCGCCAGCAGCCCTAATCACAGGGTAGGGACCTATGGCTACACCTTC
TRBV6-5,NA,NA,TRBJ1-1,CASSYSTASEAFF,TGTGCCAGCAGTTACTCGACGGCTAGTGAAGCTTTCTTT
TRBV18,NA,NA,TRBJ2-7,CASSPVGEYEQYF,TGTGCCAGCTCACCGGTCGGGGAATACGAGCAGTACTTC
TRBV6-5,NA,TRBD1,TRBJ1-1,CASSYRQGTAFF,TGTGCCAGCAGTTATCGACAGGGGACGGCTTTCTTT
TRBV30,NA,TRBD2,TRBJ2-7,CAWAITSGLLYEQYF,TGTGCCTGGGCTATAACTAGCGGGCTCCTCTACGAGCAGTACTTC